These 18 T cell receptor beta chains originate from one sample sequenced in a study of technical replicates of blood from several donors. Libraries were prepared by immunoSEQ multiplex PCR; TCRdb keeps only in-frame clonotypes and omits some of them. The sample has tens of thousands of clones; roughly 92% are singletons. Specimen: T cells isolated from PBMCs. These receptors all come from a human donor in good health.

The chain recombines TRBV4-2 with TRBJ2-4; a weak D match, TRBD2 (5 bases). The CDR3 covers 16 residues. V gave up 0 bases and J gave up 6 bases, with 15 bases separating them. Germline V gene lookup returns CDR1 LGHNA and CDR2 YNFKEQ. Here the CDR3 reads CASSQESALEVNIQYF. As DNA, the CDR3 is TGTGCCAGCAGCCAAGAGTCGGCCCTGGAGGTAAACATTCAGTACTTC.

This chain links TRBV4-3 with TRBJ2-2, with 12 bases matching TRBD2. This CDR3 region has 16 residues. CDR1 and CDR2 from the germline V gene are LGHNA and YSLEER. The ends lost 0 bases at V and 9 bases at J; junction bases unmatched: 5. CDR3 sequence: CASSQDRLAGVRELFF. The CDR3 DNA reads TGCGCCAGCAGCCAAGATAGACTAGCGGGAGTAAGGGAGCTGTTTTTT.

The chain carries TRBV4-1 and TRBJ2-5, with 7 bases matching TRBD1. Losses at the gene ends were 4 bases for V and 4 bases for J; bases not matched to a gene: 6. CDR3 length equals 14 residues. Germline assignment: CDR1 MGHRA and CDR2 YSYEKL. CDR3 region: CASSPGTEGETQYF. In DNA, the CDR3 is TGCGCCAGCAGCCCCGGGACAGAGGGAGAGACCCAGTACTTC.

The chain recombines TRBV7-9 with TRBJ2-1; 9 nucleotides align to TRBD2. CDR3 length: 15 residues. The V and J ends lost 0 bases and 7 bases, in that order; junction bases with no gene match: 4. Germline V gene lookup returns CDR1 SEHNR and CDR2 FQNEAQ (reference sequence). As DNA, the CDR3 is TGTGCCAGCAGCTTAGCTAGCGGGAGTGGTAATGAGCAGTTCTTC. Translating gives CASSLASGSGNEQFF.

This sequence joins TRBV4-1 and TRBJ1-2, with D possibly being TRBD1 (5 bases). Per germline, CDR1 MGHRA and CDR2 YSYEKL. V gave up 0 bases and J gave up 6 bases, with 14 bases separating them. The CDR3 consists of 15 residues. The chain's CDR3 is CASSQDTVRAHGYTF. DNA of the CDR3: TGCGCCAGCAGCCAAGACACTGTCAGGGCCCATGGCTACACCTTC.

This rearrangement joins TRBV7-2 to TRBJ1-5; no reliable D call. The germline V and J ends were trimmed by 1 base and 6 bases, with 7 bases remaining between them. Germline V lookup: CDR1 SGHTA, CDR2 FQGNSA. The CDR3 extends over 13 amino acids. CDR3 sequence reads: CASSLVSVQPQHF. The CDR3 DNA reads TGTGCCAGCAGCTTAGTGTCGGTTCAGCCCCAGCATTTT.

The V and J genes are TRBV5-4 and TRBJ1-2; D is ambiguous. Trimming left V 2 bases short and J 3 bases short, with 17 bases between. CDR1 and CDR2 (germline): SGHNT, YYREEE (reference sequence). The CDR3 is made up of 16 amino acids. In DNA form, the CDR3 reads TGTGCCAGCAGCTTAATCTCCGCCTTGGCGGACTATGGCTACACCTTC. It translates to CASSLISALADYGYTF.

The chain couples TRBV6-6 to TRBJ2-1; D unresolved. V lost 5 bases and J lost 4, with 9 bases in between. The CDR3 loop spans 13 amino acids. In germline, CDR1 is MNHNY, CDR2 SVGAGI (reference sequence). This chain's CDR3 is CASSDTAYNEQFF. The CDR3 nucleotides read TGTGCCAGCAGTGACACTGCATACAATGAGCAGTTCTTC.

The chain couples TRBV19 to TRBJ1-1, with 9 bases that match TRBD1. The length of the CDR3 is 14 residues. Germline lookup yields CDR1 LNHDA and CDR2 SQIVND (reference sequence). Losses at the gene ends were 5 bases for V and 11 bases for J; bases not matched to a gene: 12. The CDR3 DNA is TGTGCCAGTAGTGCCGGGACAGGGTTTTGGGGGGCTTTCTTT. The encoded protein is CASSAGTGFWGAFF.

In DNA form, the CDR3 reads TGTGCCAGCAAGCTAGCGCACTCCTACGAGCAGTACTTC. It yields the protein CASKLAHSYEQYF. The chain has TRBV6-1 and TRBJ2-7, with a possible D match to TRBD2 (6 bases). V gave up 7 bases and J gave up 0 bases, with 10 bases separating them. Germline V lookup: CDR1 MNHNS, CDR2 SASEGT. CDR3 length: 13 residues.

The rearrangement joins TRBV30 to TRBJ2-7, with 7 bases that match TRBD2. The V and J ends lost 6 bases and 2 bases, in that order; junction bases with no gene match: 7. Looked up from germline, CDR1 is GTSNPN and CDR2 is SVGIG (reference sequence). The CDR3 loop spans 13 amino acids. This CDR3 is CACLSGWTYEQYF. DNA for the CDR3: TGTGCCTGCCTTAGCGGGTGGACCTACGAGCAGTACTTC.

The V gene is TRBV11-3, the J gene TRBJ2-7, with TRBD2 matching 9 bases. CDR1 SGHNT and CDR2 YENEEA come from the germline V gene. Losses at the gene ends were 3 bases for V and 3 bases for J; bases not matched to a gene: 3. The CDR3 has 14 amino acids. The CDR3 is CASSFSGSFYEQYF. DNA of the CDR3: TGTGCCAGCAGCTTTAGCGGGAGTTTCTACGAGCAGTACTTC.

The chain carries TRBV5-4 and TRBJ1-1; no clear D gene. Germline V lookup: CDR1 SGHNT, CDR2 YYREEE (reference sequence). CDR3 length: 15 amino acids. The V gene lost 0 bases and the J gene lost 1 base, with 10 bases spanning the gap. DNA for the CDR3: TGTGCCAGCAGCTTGGCCAGCACTAAGAACACTGAAGCTTTCTTT. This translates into CASSLASTKNTEAFF.

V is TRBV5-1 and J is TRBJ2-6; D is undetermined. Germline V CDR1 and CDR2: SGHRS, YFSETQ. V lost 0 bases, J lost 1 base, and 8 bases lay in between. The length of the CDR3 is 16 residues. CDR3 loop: CASSLGLWSGANVLTF. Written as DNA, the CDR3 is TGCGCCAGCAGCTTGGGACTTTGGTCTGGGGCCAACGTCCTGACTTTC.

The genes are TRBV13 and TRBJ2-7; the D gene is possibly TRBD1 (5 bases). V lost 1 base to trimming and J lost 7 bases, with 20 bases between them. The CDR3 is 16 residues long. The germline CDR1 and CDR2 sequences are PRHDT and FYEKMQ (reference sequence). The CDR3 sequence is CASSLESGAGWEEQYF. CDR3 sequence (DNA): TGTGCCAGCAGCTTAGAAAGTGGTGCAGGGTGGGAAGAGCAGTACTTC. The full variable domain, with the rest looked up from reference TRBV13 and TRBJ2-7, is AAGVIQSPRHLIKEKRETATLKCYPIPRHDTVYWYQQGPGQDPQFLISFYEKMQSDKGSIPDRFSAQQFSDYHSELNMSSLELGDSALYFCASSLESGAGWEEQYFGPGTRLTVT.

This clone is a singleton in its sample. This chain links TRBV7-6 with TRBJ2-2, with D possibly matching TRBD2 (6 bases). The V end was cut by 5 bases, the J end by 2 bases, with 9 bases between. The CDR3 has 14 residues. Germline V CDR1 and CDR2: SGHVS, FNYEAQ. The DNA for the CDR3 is TGTGCCAGCAGCACGACTAGAAACACCGGGGAGCTGTTTTTT. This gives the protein CASSTTRNTGELFF.

The CDR3 loop reads CASSSWTGGFMNTEAFF. The CDR3, as DNA: TGTGCCAGCAGTTCCTGGACAGGGGGTTTCATGAACACTGAAGCTTTCTTT. This rearrangement joins TRBV28 to TRBJ1-1; 10 bases fit TRBD1. The J segment lost 0 bases and the V segment lost 4 bases, leaving 8 bases of the junction unmatched. Germline CDR1 MDHEN, CDR2 SYDVKM. There are 17 residues in the CDR3.

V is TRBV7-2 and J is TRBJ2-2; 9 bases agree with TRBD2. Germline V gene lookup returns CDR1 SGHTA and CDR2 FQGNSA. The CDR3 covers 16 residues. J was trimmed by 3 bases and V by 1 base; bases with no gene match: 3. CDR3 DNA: TGTGCCAGCAGCTTAGAGGCTAGCGGGGACACCGGGGAGCTGTTTTTT. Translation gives CASSLEASGDTGELFF.